A selection of T cell receptor beta chains follows, all from one sample in a study of blood T cell repertoires in COVID-19. Clones were sequenced by immunoSEQ multiplex PCR, and TCRdb holds only the in-frame ones, with some missing. This sample yields about 120,000 clones, of which roughly four fifths are seen a single time; 7.9% belongs to the top ten. The specimen was peripheral blood. These TCRs come from a man aged 65 to 79 with acute or convalescent COVID-19. CDR3s include the opening cysteine and the closing phenylalanine or tryptophan. A D gene is named only where the DNA matches it firmly. Size tells how often a clone was seen (once, few, many) or the class of an expanded clone, and some rows leave it out.

J | size | D | V | CDR3 | DNA
TRBJ1-1 | NA | TRBD1 | TRBV29-1 | CSVGTGEAFF | TGCAGCGTGGGGACAGGGGAAGCTTTCTTT
TRBJ1-5 | NA | NA | TRBV30 | CAWSLTGINQPQHF | TGTGCCTGGAGTCTAACAGGAATCAATCAGCCCCAGCATTTT
TRBJ2-1 | NA | TRBD2 | TRBV2 | CASSEADKGLATYNEQFF | TGTGCCAGCAGTGAAGCTGATAAGGGACTAGCCACGTACAATGAGCAGTTCTTC
TRBJ2-1 | NA | NA | TRBV15 | CATSRDLGAMGINEQFF | TGTGCCACCAGCAGAGATCTGGGGGCGATGGGGATCAATGAGCAGTTCTTC
TRBJ1-1 | NA | TRBD1 | TRBV5-4 | CASSLQGVVSTEAFF | TGTGCCAGCAGCTTACAGGGGGTTGTTAGTACTGAAGCTTTCTTT
TRBJ2-1 | once | TRBD2 | TRBV9 | CASSVGTSGRNEQFF | TGTGCCAGCAGCGTAGGGACTAGCGGGAGAAATGAGCAGTTCTTC
TRBJ1-1 | few | TRBD1 | TRBV29-1 | CSALTGPDGTEAFF | TGCAGCGCGCTGACAGGGCCCGACGGCACTGAAGCTTTCTTT
TRBJ2-1 | NA | NA | TRBV7-9 | CASSLGFGGSDEQFF | TGTGCCAGCAGCTTAGGGTTTGGGGGGTCGGATGAGCAGTTCTTC
TRBJ2-1 | NA | TRBD2 | TRBV6-1 | CASSASRGVPYNEQFF | TGTGCCAGCAGTGCCTCGCGGGGGGTACCATACAATGAGCAGTTCTTC
TRBJ2-7 | once | TRBD1 | TRBV6-2/TRBV6-3 | CASSPGTGRGEQYF | TGTGCCAGCAGTCCAGGGACAGGTCGTGGGGAGCAGTACTTC
TRBJ1-2 | NA | NA | TRBV19 | CASSIRVAGQGGYTF | TGTGCCAGTAGTATTCGGGTCGCAGGGCAAGGTGGCTACACCTTC
TRBJ1-1 | few | NA | TRBV5-1 | CASSEGGRDTEAFF | TGCGCCAGCAGCGAAGGGGGAAGGGACACTGAAGCTTTCTTT
TRBJ1-1 | NA | NA | TRBV5-1 | CASTLSTGSEAFF | TGCGCCAGCACCCTTTCGACAGGTTCTGAAGCTTTCTTT
TRBJ2-7 | NA | TRBD1 | TRBV27 | CASSRTGTEYYEQYF | TGTGCCAGCAGTAGGACCGGGACAGAATACTACGAGCAGTACTTC
TRBJ2-2 | NA | TRBD2 | TRBV24-1 | CATSDFLTSGNTGELFF | TGTGCCACCAGTGATTTTCTGACTAGCGGGAACACCGGGGAGCTGTTTTTT
TRBJ2-3 | NA | TRBD2 | TRBV10-1 | CASQGGGTNTQYF | TGCGCCAGCCAGGGCGGGGGAACAAATACGCAGTATTTT
TRBJ2-2 | NA | TRBD2 | TRBV15 | CATQFPGLAGGYTGELFF | TGTGCCACCCAGTTCCCGGGACTAGCGGGAGGGTACACCGGGGAGCTGTTTTTT
TRBJ2-7 | NA | TRBD1 | TRBV27 | CASSFYGQGDEQYF | TGTGCCAGCAGTTTCTACGGACAGGGCGACGAGCAGTACTTC
TRBJ2-5 | once | NA | TRBV9 | CASSARERLQETQYF | TGTGCCAGCAGCGCAAGAGAGCGGCTCCAAGAGACCCAGTACTTC
TRBJ2-3 | NA | TRBD2 | TRBV6-5 | CASSRGADTQYF | TGTGCCAGCAGCCGGGGGGCAGATACGCAGTATTTT
TRBJ1-2 | NA | TRBD1 | TRBV5-1 | CASSGTGTYGYTF | TGCGCCAGCAGCGGGACAGGGACCTATGGCTACACCTTC
TRBJ1-4 | NA | TRBD1 | TRBV29-1 | CSVDGGTGDNEKLFF | TGCAGCGTTGACGGGGGGACAGGAGATAATGAAAAACTGTTTTTT
TRBJ1-5 | NA | NA | TRBV19 | CASSLRADQPQHF | TGTGCCAGTAGTTTGAGGGCTGATCAGCCCCAGCATTTT
TRBJ1-1 | once | NA | TRBV27 | CASSSTVSLVWTEAFF | TGTGCCAGCAGTTCTACAGTCTCCCTCGTCTGGACTGAAGCTTTCTTT
TRBJ1-5 | once | TRBD1 | TRBV6-5 | CASRRQGVSQPQHF | TGTGCCAGCAGGCGACAGGGGGTAAGTCAGCCCCAGCATTTT
TRBJ2-7 | NA | TRBD2 | TRBV29-1 | CSVDREGIDEQYF | TGCAGCGTTGACAGGGAGGGTATCGACGAGCAGTACTTC
TRBJ2-1 | NA | NA | TRBV28 | CASGQGSYEQFF | TGTGCCAGCGGGCAGGGCAGCTATGAGCAGTTCTTC
TRBJ2-5 | NA | NA | TRBV7-8 | CASSLGGWQETQYF | TGTGCCAGCAGCTTAGGGGGCTGGCAAGAGACCCAGTACTTC
TRBJ2-7 | NA | NA | TRBV11-3 | CASSSTGYEQYF | TGTGCCAGCAGCTCCACGGGCTACGAGCAGTACTTC
TRBJ2-2 | NA | TRBD2 | TRBV5-1 | CASSLFLQGGSGELFF | TGCGCCAGCAGCTTGTTTCTTCAGGGAGGGTCTGGGGAGCTGTTTTTT
TRBJ2-7 | NA | NA | TRBV29-1 | CSVEDTGRYEQYF | TGCAGCGTTGAAGATACAGGACGCTACGAGCAGTACTTC
TRBJ1-1 | NA | TRBD1 | TRBV4-2 | CASSHPTTGANTEAFF | TGTGCCAGCAGCCATCCCACTACAGGGGCAAACACTGAAGCTTTCTTT
TRBJ2-3 | NA | NA | TRBV6-1 | CASSELGAPGTDTQYF | TGTGCCAGCAGTGAATTAGGGGCCCCGGGCACAGATACGCAGTATTTT
TRBJ2-7 | NA | TRBD2 | TRBV27 | CASSLKAGGTYEQYF | TGTGCCAGCAGTTTAAAAGCGGGAGGTACCTACGAGCAGTACTTC
TRBJ1-1 | NA | NA | TRBV18 | CASSPMHPPDTEAFF | TGTGCCAGCTCACCAATGCATCCGCCGGACACTGAAGCTTTCTTT
TRBJ2-3 | NA | TRBD1 | TRBV5-1 | CASGTGDTDTQYF | TGCGCCAGCGGGACAGGGGATACAGATACGCAGTATTTT
TRBJ1-2 | NA | NA | TRBV6-5 | CASSYSGGTYGYTF | TGTGCCAGCAGTTACTCTGGGGGCACCTATGGCTACACCTTC
TRBJ2-6 | NA | NA | TRBV30 | CAWSVWNRRAAVGANVLTF | TGTGCCTGGAGTGTATGGAACAGGAGGGCCGCTGTGGGGGCCAACGTCCTGACTTTC
TRBJ2-4 | NA | NA | TRBV5-1 | CASSPTTPQNIQYF | TGCGCCAGCAGCCCGACAACCCCTCAAAACATTCAGTACTTC
TRBJ1-5 | few | TRBD1 | TRBV28 | CATITGTGVGQPQHF | TGTGCCACTATTACCGGGACAGGGGTCGGCCAGCCCCAGCATTTT
TRBJ1-5 | NA | TRBD1 | TRBV6-6 | CASNSGDRTQPQHF | TGTGCCAGCAACTCCGGGGACAGAACTCAGCCCCAGCATTTT
TRBJ1-3 | NA | NA | TRBV3-1/TRBV3-2 | CASSLYSGHRAGNTIYF | TGTGCCAGCAGCCTATACTCGGGACATCGGGCTGGAAACACCATATATTTT